This T cell receptor (beta chain) was profiled in a study of blood T cell repertoires in COVID-19. The wider study: Sites in the United States, Italy and Spain provided acute and convalescent COVID-19 samples. T cells, B-cell-depleted T cells, or PBMCs provided the cDNA or gDNA that served as material.

Germline CDR1 MGHRA, CDR2 YSYEKL. The V gene end was trimmed by 0 bases and the J gene end by 5 bases; junction bases not matched to a gene: 6. The CDR3 totals 16 residues. The authors' processing: Estimates of nucleated cell counts were drawn from the amplification of reference gene primers. Assay used: immunoSEQ multiplex PCR; TCRdb lists only in-frame clones, some missing. The V and J calls and clone size were taken over from that table, and D and trimming were inferred from the DNA. Of 95,000 to 150,000 clones listed, 75% to 90% are singletons. V is TRBV4-1 and J is TRBJ2-1, with 8 positions matching TRBD1. Sample: peripheral blood. This TCR derives from a man between 65 and 85 years old with active or convalescent COVID-19. The CDR3 spells CASSQDSRTGNNEQFF. The CDR3 DNA reads as TGCGCCAGCAGCCAAGATAGTAGGACAGGGAACAATGAGCAGTTCTTC.